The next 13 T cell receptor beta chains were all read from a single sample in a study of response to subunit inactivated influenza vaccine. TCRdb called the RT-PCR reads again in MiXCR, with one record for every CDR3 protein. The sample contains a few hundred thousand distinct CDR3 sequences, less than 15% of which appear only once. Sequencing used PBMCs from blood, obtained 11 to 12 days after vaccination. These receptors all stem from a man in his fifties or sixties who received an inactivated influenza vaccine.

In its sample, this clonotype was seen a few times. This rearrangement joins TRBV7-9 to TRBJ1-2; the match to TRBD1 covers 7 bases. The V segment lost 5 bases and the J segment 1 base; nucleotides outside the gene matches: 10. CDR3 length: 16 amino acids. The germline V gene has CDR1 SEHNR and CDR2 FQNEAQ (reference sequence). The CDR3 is CASSLPGTAFNYGYTF. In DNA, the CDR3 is TGTGCCAGCAGCCTCCCCGGGACAGCTTTTAACTATGGCTACACCTTC.

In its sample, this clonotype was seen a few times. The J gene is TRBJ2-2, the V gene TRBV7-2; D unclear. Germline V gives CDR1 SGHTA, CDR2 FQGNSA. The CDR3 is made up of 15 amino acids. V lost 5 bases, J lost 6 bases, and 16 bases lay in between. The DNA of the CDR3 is TGTGCCAGCAGCCCCCCCCCCATAGACTCCGGGGAGCTGTTTTTT. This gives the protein CASSPPPIDSGELFF.

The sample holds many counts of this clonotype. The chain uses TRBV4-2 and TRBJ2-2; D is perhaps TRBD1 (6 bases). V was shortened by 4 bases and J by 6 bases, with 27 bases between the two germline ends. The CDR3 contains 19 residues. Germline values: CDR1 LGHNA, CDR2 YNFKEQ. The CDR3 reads CASSLRTVSHGNYAGELFF. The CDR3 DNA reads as TGTGCCAGCAGCCTAAGGACAGTCTCACACGGCAATTACGCCGGGGAGCTGTTTTTT.

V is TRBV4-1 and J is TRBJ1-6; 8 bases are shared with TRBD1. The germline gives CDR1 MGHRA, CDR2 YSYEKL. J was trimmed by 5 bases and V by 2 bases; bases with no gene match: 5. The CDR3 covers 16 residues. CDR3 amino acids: CASSQPGQVDNSPLHF. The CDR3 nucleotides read TGCGCCAGCAGCCAACCGGGACAGGTAGATAATTCACCCCTCCACTTT.

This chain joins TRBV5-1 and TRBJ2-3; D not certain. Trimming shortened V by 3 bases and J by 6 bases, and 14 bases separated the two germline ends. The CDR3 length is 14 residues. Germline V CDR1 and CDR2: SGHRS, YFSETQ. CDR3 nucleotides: TGCGCCAGCAGCTCCGGCGGAGATAGGGATACGCAGTATTTT. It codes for CASSSGGDRDTQYF.

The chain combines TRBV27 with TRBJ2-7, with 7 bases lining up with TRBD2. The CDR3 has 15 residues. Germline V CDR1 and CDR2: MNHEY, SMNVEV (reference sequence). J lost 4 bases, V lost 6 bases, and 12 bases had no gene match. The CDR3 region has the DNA TGTGCCAGCAGCGGGATCTTGAGCGGGAATTACGAGCAGTACTTC. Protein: CASSGILSGNYEQYF.

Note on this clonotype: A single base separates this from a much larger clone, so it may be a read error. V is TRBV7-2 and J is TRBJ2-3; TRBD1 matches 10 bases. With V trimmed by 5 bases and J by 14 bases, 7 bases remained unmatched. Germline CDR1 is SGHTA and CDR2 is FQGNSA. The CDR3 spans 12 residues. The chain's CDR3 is CASSATGGMRYF. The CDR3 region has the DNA TGTGCCAGCAGCGCGACAGGGGGCATGCGGTATTTT.

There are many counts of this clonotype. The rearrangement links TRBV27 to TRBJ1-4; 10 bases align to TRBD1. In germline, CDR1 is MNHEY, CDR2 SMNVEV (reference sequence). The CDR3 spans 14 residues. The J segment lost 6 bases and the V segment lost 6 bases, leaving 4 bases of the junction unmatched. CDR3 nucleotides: TGTGCCAGCAGCCCCGGGACAGGGGATGAAAAACTGTTTTTT. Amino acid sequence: CASSPGTGDEKLFF.

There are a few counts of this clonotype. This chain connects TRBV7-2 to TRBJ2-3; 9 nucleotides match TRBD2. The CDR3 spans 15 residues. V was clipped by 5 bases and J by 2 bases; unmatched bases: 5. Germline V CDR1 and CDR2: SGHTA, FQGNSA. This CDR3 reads CASSGGGANTDTQYF. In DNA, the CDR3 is TGTGCCAGCAGCGGCGGGGGGGCTAACACAGATACGCAGTATTTT. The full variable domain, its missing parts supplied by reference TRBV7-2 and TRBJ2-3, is GAGVSQSPSNKVTEKGKDVELRCDPISGHTALYWYRQSLGQGLEFLIYFQGNSAPDKSGLPSDRFSAERTGGSVSTLTIQRTQQEDSAVYLCASSGGGANTDTQYFGPGTRLTVL.

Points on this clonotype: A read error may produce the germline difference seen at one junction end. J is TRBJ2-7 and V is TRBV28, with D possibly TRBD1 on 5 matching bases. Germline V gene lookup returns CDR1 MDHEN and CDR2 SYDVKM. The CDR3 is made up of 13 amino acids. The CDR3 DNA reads TGTGCCAGCAGTTTAGGGCAGGGTTACGACCAGTACTTC. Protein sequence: CASSLGQGYDQYF. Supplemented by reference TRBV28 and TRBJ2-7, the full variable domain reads DVKVTQSSRYLVKRTGEKVFLECVQDMDHENMFWYRQDPGLGLRLIYFSYDVKMKEKGDIPEGYSVSREKKERFSLILESASTNQTSMYLCASSLGQGYDQYFGPGTRLTVT.

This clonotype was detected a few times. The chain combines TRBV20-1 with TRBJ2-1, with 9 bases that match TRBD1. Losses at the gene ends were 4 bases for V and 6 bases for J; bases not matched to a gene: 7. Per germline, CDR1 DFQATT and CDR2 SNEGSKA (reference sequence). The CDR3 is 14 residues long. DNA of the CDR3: TGCAGTGCTATCCGAACAGGGGGCCGCAATGAGCAGTTCTTC. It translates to CSAIRTGGRNEQFF.

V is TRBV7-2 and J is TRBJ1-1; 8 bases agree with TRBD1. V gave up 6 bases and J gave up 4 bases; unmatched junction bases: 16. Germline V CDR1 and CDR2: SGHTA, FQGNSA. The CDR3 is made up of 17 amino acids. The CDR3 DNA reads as TGTGCCAGCAGGAAAGGGACAGGTCGTAGATTGACCACTGAAGCTTTCTTT. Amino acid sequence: CASRKGTGRRLTTEAFF.

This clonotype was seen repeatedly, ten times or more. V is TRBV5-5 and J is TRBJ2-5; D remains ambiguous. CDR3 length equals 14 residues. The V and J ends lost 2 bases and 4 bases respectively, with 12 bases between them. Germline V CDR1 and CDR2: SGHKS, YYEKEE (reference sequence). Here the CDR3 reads CASSFVQVPETQYF. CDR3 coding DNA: TGTGCCAGCAGCTTCGTTCAGGTTCCAGAGACCCAGTACTTC.